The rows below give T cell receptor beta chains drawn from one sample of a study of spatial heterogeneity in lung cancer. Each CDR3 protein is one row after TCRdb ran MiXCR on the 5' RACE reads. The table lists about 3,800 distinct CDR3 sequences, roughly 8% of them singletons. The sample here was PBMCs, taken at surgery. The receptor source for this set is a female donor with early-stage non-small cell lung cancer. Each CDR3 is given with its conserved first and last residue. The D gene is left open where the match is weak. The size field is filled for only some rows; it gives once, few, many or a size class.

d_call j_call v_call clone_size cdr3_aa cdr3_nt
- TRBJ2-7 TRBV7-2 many CASLEEPSSYEQYF TGTGCCAGTTTAGAGGAACCGAGCTCCTACGAGCAGTACTTC
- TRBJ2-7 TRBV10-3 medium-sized CAISEVSSYEQYF TGTGCCATCAGTGAGGTCAGCTCCTACGAGCAGTACTTC
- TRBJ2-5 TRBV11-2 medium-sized CASSLGRTLQETQYF TGTGCCAGCAGCTTAGGACGGACCCTCCAAGAGACCCAGTACTTC
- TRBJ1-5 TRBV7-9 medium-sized CASSLGQASNQPQHF TGTGCCAGCAGCTTAGGGCAGGCCAGCAATCAGCCCCAGCATTTT
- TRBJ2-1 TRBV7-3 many CASSLNLGQGNEQFF TGTGCCAGCAGCTTAAATCTGGGACAAGGCAATGAGCAGTTCTTC
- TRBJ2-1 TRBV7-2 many CASSPQQWGEQFF TGTGCCAGCAGCCCTCAGCAGTGGGGCGAGCAGTTCTTC
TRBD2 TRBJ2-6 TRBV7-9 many CASTKTSGGFVGANVLTF TGTGCCAGCACCAAGACTAGCGGGGGTTTCGTTGGGGCCAACGTCCTGACTTTC
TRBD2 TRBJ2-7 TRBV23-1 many CASIRGLAGCRDEQYF TGCGCCAGCATCCGGGGACTAGCGGGGTGCCGGGACGAGCAGTACTTC
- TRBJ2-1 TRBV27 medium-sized CASSPSDYNEQFF TGTGCCAGCAGTCCGAGCGACTACAATGAGCAGTTCTTC
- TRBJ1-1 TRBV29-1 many CSVFMNTEAFF TGCAGCGTTTTCATGAACACTGAAGCTTTCTTT
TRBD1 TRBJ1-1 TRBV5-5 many CASSLAGTGMEDAFF TGTGCCAGCAGCTTGGCTGGGACAGGGATGGAGGATGCTTTCTTT
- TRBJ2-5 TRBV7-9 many CASSLAGVLETQYF TGTGCCAGCAGCTTAGCGGGGGTTTTGGAGACCCAGTACTTC
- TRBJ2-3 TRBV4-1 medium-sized CASSQTGTSTDTQYF TGCGCCAGCAGCCAAACCGGGACTAGCACAGATACGCAGTATTTT
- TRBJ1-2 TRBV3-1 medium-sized CASSPGSGYTF TGTGCCAGCAGCCCAGGGTCTGGCTACACCTTC
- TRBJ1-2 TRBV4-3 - CASSAGRGYTF TGCGCCAGCTCCGCTGGGCGTGGCTACACCTTC
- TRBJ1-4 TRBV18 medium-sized CASSPQGSEKLFF TGTGCCAGCTCACCACAGGGGTCAGAAAAACTGTTTTTT
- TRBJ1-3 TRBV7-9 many CASSLARVGRVGNTIYF TGTGCCAGCAGCTTAGCCCGGGTTGGACGAGTTGGAAACACCATATATTTT
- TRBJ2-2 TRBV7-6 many CASSLVQAANTGELFF TGTGCCAGCAGCTTAGTTCAGGCGGCGAACACCGGGGAGCTGTTTTTT
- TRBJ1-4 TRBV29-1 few CSVEGKSEKLFF TGCAGCGTTGAAGGGAAGAGCGAAAAACTGTTTTTT
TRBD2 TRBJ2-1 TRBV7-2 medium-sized CASSSGTSGGIYNEQFF TGTGCCAGCAGCTCCGGGACTAGCGGGGGGATTTACAATGAGCAGTTCTTC
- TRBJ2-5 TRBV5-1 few CASRGTERETQYF TGCGCCAGCCGCGGGACAGAGCGAGAGACCCAGTACTTC
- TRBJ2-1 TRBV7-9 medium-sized CASSFSEADNEQFF TGTGCCAGCAGCTTTTCTGAGGCGGACAATGAGCAGTTCTTC
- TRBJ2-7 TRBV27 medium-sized CASPEEANYEQYF TGTGCCAGCCCCGAAGAGGCGAACTACGAGCAGTACTTC
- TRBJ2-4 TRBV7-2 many CASSLGSVIAKNIQYF TGTGCCAGCAGCTTAGGTAGCGTTATAGCCAAAAACATTCAGTACTTC
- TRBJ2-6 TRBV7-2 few CASSSREPQASLSGANVLTF TGTGCGAGCAGCTCCAGGGAGCCGCAGGCCTCTCTCTCTGGGGCCAACGTCCTGACTTTC
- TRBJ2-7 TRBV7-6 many CASSAGGQRQYF TGTGCCAGCAGCGCAGGAGGACAGAGACAGTACTTC
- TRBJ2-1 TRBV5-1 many CASSLESVSYNEQFF TGCGCCAGCAGCTTGGAATCGGTGTCCTACAATGAGCAGTTCTTC
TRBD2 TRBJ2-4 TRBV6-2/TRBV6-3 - CASSWGGVRGPQYF TGTGCCAGCAGTTGGGGGGGGGTCCGAGGCCCTCAGTACTTC
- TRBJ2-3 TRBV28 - CASPPLGSLTDTQYF TGTGCCAGCCCGCCCTTGGGCAGCCTCACAGATACGCAGTATTTT
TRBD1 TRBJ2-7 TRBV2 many CASRGQGSSQYF TGTGCCAGCAGGGGACAGGGATCATCGCAGTACTTC
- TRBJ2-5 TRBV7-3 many CASSFGPQETQYF TGTGCCAGCAGCTTTGGCCCACAAGAGACCCAGTACTTC
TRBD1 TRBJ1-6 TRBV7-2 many CASSSGQASNSPLHF TGTGCCAGCAGCTCAGGACAGGCGTCGAATTCACCCCTCCACTTT
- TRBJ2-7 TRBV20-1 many CSARSRGGYEQYF TGCAGTGCTAGAAGCAGGGGCGGCTACGAGCAGTACTTC